This note documents a single T cell receptor (beta chain) sequence. Sequencing was performed with immunoSEQ multiplex PCR; in TCRdb, only in-frame clones are kept and a portion is missing. The sample carries roughly 260,000 clones, about four fifths recorded once. The entry originates in a study of blood T cell repertoires in COVID-19. Study information: COVID-19 samples collected from the United States, Italy and Spain covered acute and convalescent phases. T cells, B-cell-depleted T cells, or PBMCs provided the cDNA or gDNA that served as material.

V lost 0 bases and J lost 6; bases outside the gene matches: 5. Germline CDR1 reads LGHNA; CDR2 reads YSLEER. The CDR3 spans 15 residues. This chain uses TRBV4-3 with TRBJ2-7; 10 positions match TRBD1. Material for sequencing was peripheral blood. The TCR originated in a woman aged 18 to 35 with acute or convalescent COVID-19. CDR3 residues: CASSQDGQGGFEQYF. As DNA, the CDR3 is TGCGCCAGCAGCCAAGACGGACAGGGGGGTTTCGAGCAGTACTTC.